The 4 T cell receptor beta chains listed next were all sequenced from one sample in a study of regulatory T cells in long-lasting Graves disease. Time point indicated: newly diagnosed GD, antithyroid drugs for less than 3 months. RNA from PBMCs was the source of the TCR library. HTBI primers from iRepertoire and Arm-PCR of CDR3 regions yielded the TCR beta libraries. One entry per CDR3 protein results from TCRdb running MiXCR on the multiplex PCR reads. The data show a few hundred thousand distinct CDR3 sequences, approximately 12% seen once. The data were also submitted as part of a second study, on T cells in Graves' hyperthyroidism and ophthalmopathy.

Here the sequenced sample was peripheral blood mononuclear cells (PBMCs), taken at new diagnosis, from a patient treated with antithyroid drugs. These receptors originate from a man aged 25-45 years with Graves disease.

This clonotype was recorded many times. The chain recombines TRBV20-1 with TRBJ1-1; 7 bases fit TRBD1. The CDR3 totals 12 residues. J gave up 5 bases and V 6 bases, and 6 bases lay outside the gene matches. Germline CDR1 is DFQATT and CDR2 is SNEGSKA (reference sequence). The CDR3 protein is CSATRQGTEAFF. In nucleotides, the CDR3 is TGCAGTGCAACCCGACAGGGTACTGAAGCTTTCTTT.

To note about this clonotype: This sequence may be a read error, since a much larger clone differs from it by one base. V is TRBV6-2 or TRBV6-3 and J is TRBJ1-1; 8 positions agree with TRBD1. The CDR3 spans 15 residues. Germline V gene sequence: CDR1 MNHEY, CDR2 SVGEGT. This chain's CDR3 is CAGSYRQGKDTEAFF. The CDR3 nucleotides are TGTGCCGGCAGTTACCGACAGGGGAAGGACACTGAAGCTTTCTTT.

This clonotype was seen many times. V and J are TRBV7-8 and TRBJ2-1; the match to TRBD2 covers 10 bases. The CDR3 totals 17 residues. Germline assignment: CDR1 SGHVS and CDR2 FQNEAQ. J lost 0 bases, V lost 0 bases, and 2 bases had no gene match. The CDR3 is CASSLATSGFSYNEQFF. The CDR3 coding sequence is TGTGCCAGCAGCTTAGCGACTAGCGGGTTCTCCTACAATGAGCAGTTCTTC. Based on the CDR3 plus reference TRBV7-8 and TRBJ2-1, the full variable domain is GAGVSQSPRYKVAKRGQDVALRCDPISGHVSLFWYQQALGQGPEFLTYFQNEAQLDKSGLPSDRFFAERPEGSVSTLKIQRTQQEDSAVYLCASSLATSGFSYNEQFFGPGTRLTVL.

In this sample, this clonotype turned up many times. The rearrangement uses TRBV2 and TRBJ2-4; the match to TRBD1 covers 7 bases. Trimming at V came to 8 bases and at J to 0 bases, leaving 13 bases not matched to a gene. Per germline, CDR1 SNHLY and CDR2 FYNNEI. The CDR3 length is 17 residues. The CDR3, as DNA: TGTGCCAGCCTGGGTAGGGGGCCGGACCGAGCCAAAAACATTCAGTACTTC. It specifies CASLGRGPDRAKNIQYF.